This T cell receptor (beta chain) originates from a study of sequential checkpoint blockade in melanoma. As for the study in general: Patients were randomized 1:1 to nivolumab-then-ipilimumab or ipilimumab-then-nivolumab first-line.

The protocol was immunoSEQ multiplex PCR, while the TCRdb copy is restricted to in-frame clones and leaves out a portion. This sample has approximately 12,000 clones, with around two thirds found just once. Treatment indicated: randomized to nivolumab then ipilimumab (arm A) or the reverse (arm B). From thawed PBMCs, live CD3+CD8+ cells negative for CD19 and CD56 were sorted. The V segment lost 6 bases and the J segment 7 bases; nucleotides outside the gene matches: 8. The V gene's germline CDR1 is SQVTM and CDR2 ANQGSEA. The CDR3 loop spans 12 amino acids. The TCR comes from a human donor with melanoma. The gene calls are TRBV29-1 and TRBJ1-1; 7 bases map to TRBD1. The sequences come from CD8+ T cells sorted from blood (inferred from file names), collected from a patient given nivolumab and ipilimumab in sequence. DNA for the CDR3: TGCAGCGTCGATACAGGGGAATTTGAAGCTTTCTTT. Amino acids: CSVDTGEFEAFF.